The present TCR beta chain was sequenced within a study of blood T cell repertoires in COVID-19. As originally analysed: How many nucleated cells were present was estimated from reference gene primer amplification. Data came from immunoSEQ multiplex PCR; TCRdb stores just in-frame clones and leaves some out. The D gene and trimming were derived from the DNA, and the V and J assignments and clone size from that table. The sample carries around 160,000 clones, 84% recorded once. Participant ages covered about 18 to 89 years across about 25 US areas. Cohort placement rested on clinical history that participants reported themselves. Shortly before study entry, within 2 weeks, exposed participants had met a COVID-19 case. This TCR came from a woman in her fifties or sixties who had been exposed to COVID-19. Sequencing was carried out using PBMCs or T cells enriched from blood (not recorded which).

In nucleotides, the CDR3 is TGCAGCGTTGAGGGACAGGGGCTTGGTGAGACCCAGTACTTC. It specifies CSVEGQGLGETQYF. This chain uses TRBV29-1 with TRBJ2-5; 10 bases are a match to TRBD1. Germline V gene sequence: CDR1 SQVTM, CDR2 ANQGSEA. The CDR3 loop spans 14 amino acids. V lost 3 bases, J lost 5 bases, and 6 bases stayed unmatched.